This T cell receptor beta chain was identified in a study of blood T cell repertoires in COVID-19. Across the study: The United States, Italy and Spain were the sources of the acute and convalescent COVID-19 samples. T cells, B-cell-depleted T cells, or PBMCs supplied cDNA or gDNA.

Germline values: CDR1 SQVTM, CDR2 ANQGSEA. This CDR3 region has 13 residues. Trimming left V 3 bases short and J 8 bases short, with 14 bases between. In the original analysis: Reference gene primer amplification yielded estimated nucleated cell counts. Data came from immunoSEQ multiplex PCR; TCRdb stores just in-frame clones and leaves some out. D and trimming come from the DNA, and the V and J calls and clone size come from that table. This sample has 150,000 to 200,000 clones, with 87% found just once. The sample taken for sequencing was peripheral blood. V usage is TRBV29-1 and J usage is TRBJ2-4, with D perhaps matching TRBD2 (6 bases). The receptor comes from a man in his late teens or twenties with active or convalescent COVID-19. CDR3 in amino acids: CSVDGSREDIQYF. CDR3 DNA: TGCAGCGTTGATGGTTCCAGGGAGGACATTCAGTACTTC.